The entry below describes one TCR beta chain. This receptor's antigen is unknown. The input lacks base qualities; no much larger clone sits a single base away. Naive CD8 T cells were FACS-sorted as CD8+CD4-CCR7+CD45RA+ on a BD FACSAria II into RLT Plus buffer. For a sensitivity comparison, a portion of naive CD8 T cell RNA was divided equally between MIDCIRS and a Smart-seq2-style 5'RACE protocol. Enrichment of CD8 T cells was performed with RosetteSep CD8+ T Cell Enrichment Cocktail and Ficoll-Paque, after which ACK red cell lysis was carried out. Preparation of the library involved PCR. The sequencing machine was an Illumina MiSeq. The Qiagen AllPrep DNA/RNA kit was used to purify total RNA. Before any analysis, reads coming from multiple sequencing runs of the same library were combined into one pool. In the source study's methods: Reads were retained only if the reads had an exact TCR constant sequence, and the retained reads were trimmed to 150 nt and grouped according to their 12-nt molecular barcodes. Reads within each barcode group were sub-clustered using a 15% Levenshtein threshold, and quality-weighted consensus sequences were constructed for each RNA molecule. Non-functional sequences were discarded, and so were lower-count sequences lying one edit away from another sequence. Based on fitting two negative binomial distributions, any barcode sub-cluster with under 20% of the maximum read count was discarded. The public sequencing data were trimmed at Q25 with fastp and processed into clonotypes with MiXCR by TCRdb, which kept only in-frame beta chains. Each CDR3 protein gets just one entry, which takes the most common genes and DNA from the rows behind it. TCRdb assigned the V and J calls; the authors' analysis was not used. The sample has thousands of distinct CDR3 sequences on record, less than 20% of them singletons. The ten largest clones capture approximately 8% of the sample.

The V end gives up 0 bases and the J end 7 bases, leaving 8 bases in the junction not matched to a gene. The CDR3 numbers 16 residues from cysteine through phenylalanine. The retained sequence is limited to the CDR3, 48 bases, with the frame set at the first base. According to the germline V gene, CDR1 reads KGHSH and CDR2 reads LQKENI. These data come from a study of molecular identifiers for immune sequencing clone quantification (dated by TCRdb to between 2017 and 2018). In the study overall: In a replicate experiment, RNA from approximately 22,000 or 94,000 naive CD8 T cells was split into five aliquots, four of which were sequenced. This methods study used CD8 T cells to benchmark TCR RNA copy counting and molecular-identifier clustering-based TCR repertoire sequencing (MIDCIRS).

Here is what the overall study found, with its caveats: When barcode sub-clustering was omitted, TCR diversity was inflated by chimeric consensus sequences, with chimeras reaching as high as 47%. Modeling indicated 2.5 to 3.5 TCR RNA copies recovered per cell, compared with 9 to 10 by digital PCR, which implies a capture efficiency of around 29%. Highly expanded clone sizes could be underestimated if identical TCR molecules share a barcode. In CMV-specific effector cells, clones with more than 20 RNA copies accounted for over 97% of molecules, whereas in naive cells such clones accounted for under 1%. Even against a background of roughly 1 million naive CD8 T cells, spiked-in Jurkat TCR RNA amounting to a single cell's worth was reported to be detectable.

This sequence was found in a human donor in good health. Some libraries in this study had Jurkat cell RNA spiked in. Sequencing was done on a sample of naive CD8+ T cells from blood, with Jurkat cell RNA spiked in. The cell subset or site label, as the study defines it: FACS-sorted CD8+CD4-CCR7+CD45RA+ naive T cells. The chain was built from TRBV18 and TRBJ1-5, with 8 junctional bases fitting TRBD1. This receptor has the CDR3 CASSPPLTGVGQPQHF. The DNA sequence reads TGTGCCAGCTCACCACCGTTGACAGGGGTGGGCCAGCCCCAGCATTTT.